What follows describes a single T cell receptor (beta chain). The sample originates from a study of technical replicates of blood from a few donors. The method was immunoSEQ multiplex PCR; TCRdb's version includes in-frame clones alone and lacks a portion of them. The sample has roughly 16,000 clones, around nine tenths seen once. V gave up 0 bases and J gave up 3 bases, with 9 bases separating them. In germline, CDR1 is SGHRS, CDR2 YFSETQ. The CDR3 covers 14 residues. Material: PBMCs. The receptor comes from a human donor in good health. The chain recombines TRBV5-1 with TRBJ1-2; unclear D gene. CDR3 in amino acids: CASSLGREDYGYTF. CDR3 DNA: TGCGCCAGCAGCTTGGGTAGGGAGGACTATGGCTACACCTTC.